Presented here are 4 T cell receptor beta chains from one specimen sequenced in a study of blood T cells in healthy people across ages. Sample-barcoded 5' priming and a J-beta primer mix drove a second PCR of about 6 to 12 cycles. TCRdb ran MiXCR on the 5' RACE reads and lists one entry per CDR3 protein. The sample contains hundreds of thousands of distinct CDR3 sequences, roughly 50% of which appear only once. Sequenced sample: blood. The origin of the receptors is a man between 25 and 39 years old in good health.

This chain uses TRBV19 with TRBJ2-1; 7 bases map to TRBD1. The CDR3 consists of 14 residues. Trimming removed 5 bases from V and 13 bases from J; junction bases left unmatched: 14. Germline loops: CDR1 LNHDA, CDR2 SQIVND (reference sequence). The CDR3 nucleotides are TGTGCCAGTAGTCCCGTAGTCTCAGGGGGTAATCAGTTCTTC. This encodes CASSPVVSGGNQFF.

This rearrangement joins TRBV7-9 to TRBJ2-1, with 7 bases that match TRBD1. CDR1 and CDR2 (germline): SEHNR, FQNEAQ (reference sequence). The V gene end was trimmed by 2 bases and the J gene end by 3 bases; junction bases not matched to a gene: 4. This CDR3 is 15 amino acids long. The DNA of the CDR3 is TGTGCCAGCAGCTTATTACGGGACAGCTACAATGAGCAGTTCTTC. It yields the protein CASSLLRDSYNEQFF.

This clonotype was detected a few times. The V gene is TRBV28, the J gene TRBJ2-1; 7 positions match TRBD1. This CDR3 comprises 15 residues. Germline CDR1 MDHEN, CDR2 SYDVKM. The ends lost 9 bases at V and 2 bases at J; junction bases unmatched: 10. The CDR3 here is CASRRGGQTYNEQFF. DNA for the CDR3: TGTGCCAGTCGCCGAGGGGGCCAGACCTACAATGAGCAGTTCTTC.

In its sample, this clonotype was seen a few times. The chain joins TRBV15 to TRBJ1-5; D may be TRBD1 (6 bases). The CDR3 length is 16 residues. Germline V gives CDR1 LNHNV, CDR2 YYDKDF (reference sequence). V gave up 0 bases and J gave up 4 bases, with 13 bases separating them. In DNA, the CDR3 is TGTGCCACCAGCAGAGATTGGACAGCCCTGAATCAGCCCCAGCATTTT. Amino acids: CATSRDWTALNQPQHF.